The rows below give T cell receptor beta chains drawn from one sample of a study of vaccination effects on CD4 cells after COVID-19. Method: immunoSEQ multiplex PCR; TCRdb's copy keeps in-frame clones and lacks some. Seen here are tens of thousands of clones, roughly 81% observed once, and the top ten hold about 1.4%. Their antigens are not known. The specimen was CD4+ T cells from PBMCs cultured with HCoV-229E spike peptides, collected after COVID-19 vaccination. All receptors come from a human donor who received a COVID-19 vaccine. CDR3s include the opening cysteine and the closing phenylalanine or tryptophan. The D gene is left open where the match is weak. A clone size is listed for some rows: how often the clone was seen (once, few, many), or a class if it is expanded.

D: TRBD2
length: 17
size: NA
V: TRBV4-1
J: TRBJ2-3
CDR3: CASSQDVRLAGGDTQYF
DNA: TGCGCCAGCAGCCAAGACGTTCGGCTAGCGGGGGGGGATACGCAGTATTTT

D: TRBD1
length: 17
size: NA
V: TRBV19
J: TRBJ1-1
CDR3: CASSIRDRGLLNTEAFF
DNA: TGTGCCAGTAGTATACGGGACAGGGGGCTATTGAACACTGAAGCTTTCTTT

D: TRBD1
length: 14
size: few
V: TRBV9
J: TRBJ1-2
CDR3: CASSDARDRGLYTF
DNA: TGTGCCAGCAGCGACGCCCGGGACAGGGGACTTTACACCTTC

D: TRBD2
length: 15
size: NA
V: TRBV11-2
J: TRBJ2-2
CDR3: CASSSSGGGTGELFF
DNA: TGTGCCAGCAGCTCGAGCGGGGGGGGGACCGGGGAGCTGTTTTTT

D: TRBD1
length: 14
size: NA
V: TRBV2
J: TRBJ1-4
CDR3: CADGTGQAEEKLFF
DNA: TGTGCCGATGGGACAGGCCAAGCAGAGGAAAAACTGTTTTTT

D: NA
length: 15
size: NA
V: TRBV9
J: TRBJ1-6
CDR3: CASSVSPGDNSPLHF
DNA: TGTGCCAGCAGCGTATCGCCAGGGGATAATTCACCCCTCCACTTT

D: NA
length: 15
size: once
V: TRBV30
J: TRBJ2-6
CDR3: CAWSVQLSGANVLTF
DNA: TGTGCCTGGAGTGTACAGCTCTCTGGGGCCAACGTCCTGACTTTC

D: TRBD1
length: 19
size: NA
V: TRBV4-1
J: TRBJ2-6
CDR3: CASSQEGDRGSSGANVLTF
DNA: TGCGCCAGCAGCCAGGAGGGGGACAGGGGTTCCTCTGGGGCCAACGTCCTGACTTTC

D: TRBD1
length: 15
size: NA
V: TRBV11-2
J: TRBJ1-1
CDR3: CASSSQTGGETEAFF
DNA: TGTGCCAGCAGCTCCCAGACAGGGGGCGAGACTGAAGCTTTCTTT

D: TRBD2
length: 15
size: NA
V: TRBV6-5
J: TRBJ2-1
CDR3: CASSRGGALSNEQFF
DNA: TGTGCCAGCAGTCGCGGGGGGGCTCTGTCCAATGAGCAGTTCTTC

D: NA
length: 12
size: NA
V: TRBV5-4
J: TRBJ2-1
CDR3: CASSPNGDEQFF
DNA: TGTGCCAGCAGCCCAAACGGAGATGAGCAGTTCTTC

D: NA
length: 15
size: few
V: TRBV30
J: TRBJ1-1
CDR3: CAWTRGVQLNTEAFF
DNA: TGTGCCTGGACCAGGGGTGTACAATTAAACACTGAAGCTTTCTTT

D: NA
length: 13
size: NA
V: TRBV12-3/TRBV12-4
J: TRBJ1-4
CDR3: CASTGSSRGKLFF
DNA: TGTGCCAGCACCGGATCTTCCCGGGGAAAACTGTTTTTT

D: NA
length: 12
size: NA
V: TRBV28
J: TRBJ2-4
CDR3: CASSLVKNIQYF
DNA: TGTGCCAGCAGTTTAGTCAAAAACATTCAGTACTTC

D: TRBD1
length: 14
size: NA
V: TRBV29-1
J: TRBJ2-5
CDR3: CSGGTGAIQETQYF
DNA: TGCAGCGGGGGGACAGGGGCAATCCAAGAGACCCAGTACTTC

D: TRBD1
length: 15
size: NA
V: TRBV6-6
J: TRBJ1-3
CDR3: CASSSTGAPGNTIYF
DNA: TGTGCCAGCAGTTCAACAGGGGCTCCTGGAAACACCATATATTTT

D: NA
length: 15
size: NA
V: TRBV5-1
J: TRBJ2-1
CDR3: CASSRALGAGNEQFF
DNA: TGCGCCAGCAGCCGCGCCTTGGGGGCGGGCAATGAGCAGTTCTTC